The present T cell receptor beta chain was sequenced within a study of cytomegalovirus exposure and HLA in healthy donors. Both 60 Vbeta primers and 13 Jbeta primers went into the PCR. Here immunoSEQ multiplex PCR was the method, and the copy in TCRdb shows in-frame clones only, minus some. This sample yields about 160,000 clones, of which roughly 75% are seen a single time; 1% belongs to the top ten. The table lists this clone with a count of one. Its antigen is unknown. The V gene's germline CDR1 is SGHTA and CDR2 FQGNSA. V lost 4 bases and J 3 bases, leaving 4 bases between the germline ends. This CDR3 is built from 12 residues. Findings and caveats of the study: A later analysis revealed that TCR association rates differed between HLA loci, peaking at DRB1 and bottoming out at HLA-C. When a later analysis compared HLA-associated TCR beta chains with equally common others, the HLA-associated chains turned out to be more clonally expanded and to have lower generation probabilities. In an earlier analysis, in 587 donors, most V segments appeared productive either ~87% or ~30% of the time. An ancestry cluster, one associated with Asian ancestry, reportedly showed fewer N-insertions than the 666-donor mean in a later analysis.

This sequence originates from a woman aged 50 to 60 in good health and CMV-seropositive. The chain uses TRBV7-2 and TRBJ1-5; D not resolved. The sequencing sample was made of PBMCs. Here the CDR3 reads CASSWLNQPQHF. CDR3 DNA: TGTGCCAGCAGCTGGCTCAATCAGCCCCAGCATTTT.